This T cell receptor beta chain was documented in a study of CD4+ T cells in melanoma. With respect to this clone: Its antigen is as yet unknown.

The CDR3 is 16 residues long. Germline V lookup: CDR1 MGHRA, CDR2 YSYEKL. Trimming removed 0 bases from V and 6 bases from J, with 17 bases in between. Sequencing used immunoSEQ multiplex PCR; TCRdb keeps in-frame clones, though not all of them. The sample carries about 21,000 clones, approximately 80% recorded once. Overall study results and limits: A reported correlation linked neoantigen-specific CD4+ T cells to CD8+, macrophage and B cell function. Neoantigen-specific CD4+ T cells in melanoma reportedly had diverse differentiation states.

The genes are TRBV4-1 and TRBJ1-2; tentative D call: TRBD1 (5 bases). The specimen sequenced was cells from a culture (not recorded whether cultured in vitro). The receptor comes from a human donor with melanoma. In nucleotides, the CDR3 is TGCGCCAGCAGCCAAGATCGACGCCAGGGTTTCGATGGCTACACCTTC. Protein sequence: CASSQDRRQGFDGYTF.